This passage covers 23 T cell receptor beta chains from one sample sequenced in a study of blood T cell repertoires in COVID-19. Sequencing used immunoSEQ multiplex PCR; TCRdb keeps in-frame clones, though not all of them. The table shows 400,000 to 450,000 clones, with roughly 90% occurring only once. Source material: peripheral blood. The receptor source for this set is a middle-aged woman with COVID-19, enrolled during active disease.

This chain links TRBV11-2 with TRBJ1-1; D not certain. The germline V gene has CDR1 SGHAT and CDR2 FQNNGV. Trimming pared 3 bases from V and 0 bases from J, leaving 11 bases between. This CDR3 comprises 15 residues. The CDR3 DNA follows: TGTGCCAGCAGCTTTGTCGAGGGTTTGAACACTGAAGCTTTCTTT. The encoded protein is CASSFVEGLNTEAFF.

This chain joins TRBV5-1 and TRBJ1-1; no firm D call. Germline V gene data show CDR1 as SGHRS and CDR2 as YFSETQ. V shed 0 bases and J shed 4 bases, with 13 bases lying between them. The CDR3 extends over 15 amino acids. CDR3 amino acids: CASSLAGHLATEAFF. The CDR3 nucleotides are TGCGCCAGCAGCTTGGCTGGCCATCTGGCCACTGAAGCTTTCTTT.

The V gene is TRBV18, the J gene TRBJ2-7, with D maybe TRBD1 (6 bases). From germline, CDR1 is KGHSH and CDR2 LQKENI. The CDR3 contains 14 residues. V lost 5 bases, J lost 4 bases, and 15 bases lay in between. As DNA, the CDR3 is TGTGCCAGCTCAGACTACACAGGGTGGTACGAGCAGTACTTC. Its translation: CASSDYTGWYEQYF.

DNA of the CDR3: TGTGCCAGCTCTCCCGGGGGGACGGAGCTCTATGGCTACACCTTC. Translation: CASSPGGTELYGYTF. The rearrangement links TRBV18 to TRBJ1-2, with a tentative D call TRBD1 (5 bases). Trimming removed 6 bases from V and 4 bases from J, with 18 bases in between. This CDR3 spans 15 amino acids. Germline CDR1 reads KGHSH; CDR2 reads LQKENI.

V is TRBV7-9 and J is TRBJ2-3, with 8 bases matching TRBD2. After removal of 5 bases from V and 9 bases from J, the junction contained 10 bases not matched to a gene. This CDR3 region has 14 residues. Germline-derived CDR1 and CDR2 are SEHNR and FQNEAQ (reference sequence). CDR3 in amino acids: CASSLGTREGTQYF. The CDR3 DNA follows: TGTGCCAGCAGCCTCGGGACTAGGGAGGGGACGCAGTATTTT. Full variable domain (outside the CDR3, taken from reference TRBV7-9 and TRBJ2-3): DTGVSQNPRHKITKRGQNVTFRCDPISEHNRLYWYRQTLGQGPEFLTYFQNEAQLEKSRLLSDRFSAERPKGSFSTLEIQRTEQGDSAMYLCASSLGTREGTQYFGPGTRLTVL.

The chain employs TRBV7-2 and TRBJ1-5; 10 nucleotides align to TRBD1. This CDR3 region has 18 residues. V was pared by 3 bases and J by 1 base, with 9 bases of the junction left unmatched. Germline values: CDR1 SGHTA, CDR2 FQGNSA. CDR3 region: CASSFFGTGVLSNQPQHF. CDR3 nucleotides: TGTGCCAGCAGCTTCTTTGGGACAGGGGTCTTGAGCAATCAGCCCCAGCATTTT. Variable domain in full (rest from reference TRBV7-2 and TRBJ1-5): GAGVSQSPSNKVTEKGKDVELRCDPISGHTALYWYRQSLGQGLEFLIYFQGNSAPDKSGLPSDRFSAERTGGSVSTLTIQRTQQEDSAVYLCASSFFGTGVLSNQPQHFGDGTRLSIL.

The V and J genes are TRBV11-3 and TRBJ1-2; D possibly corresponds to TRBD1 (6 bases). The CDR3 is 16 residues long. Trimming removed 1 base from V and 7 bases from J, with 19 bases in between. Germline V gene lookup returns CDR1 SGHNT and CDR2 YENEEA. CDR3 in DNA: TGTGCCAGCAGCTTAGGTTATGGCAGGGGTTCTTTTGGCTACACCTTC. This gives the protein CASSLGYGRGSFGYTF.

This clone has only a few counts. This may stem from a read error, because a much larger clone lies one nucleotide away. This sequence joins TRBV27 and TRBJ2-5, with D hard to call. This CDR3 contains 14 residues. Trimming removed 2 bases from V and 2 bases from J, with 9 bases in between. In germline, CDR1 is MNHEY, CDR2 SMNVEV (reference sequence). The CDR3 protein is CASSLAAPQETQYF. CDR3 sequence (DNA): TGTGCCAGCAGTTTAGCGGCACCTCAAGAGACCCAGTACTTC.

J is TRBJ1-2 and V is TRBV4-3; D gene unclear. V dropped 0 bases and J dropped 0 bases, with 11 bases sitting between them. The CDR3 consists of 16 residues. The V gene's germline CDR1 is LGHNA and CDR2 YSLEER. CDR3 in amino acids: CASSQDGLVTNYGYTF. The CDR3 nucleotides read TGCGCCAGCAGCCAAGATGGCCTTGTGACTAACTATGGCTACACCTTC.

The rearrangement uses TRBV12-3 or TRBV12-4 and TRBJ1-2; D gene uncertain. The V gene lost 3 bases and the J gene lost 4 bases, with 6 bases spanning the gap. The CDR3 is made up of 12 amino acids. For the CDR3, the DNA is TGTGCCAGCAGTTTTTCCGGCTATGGCTACACCTTC. Protein: CASSFSGYGYTF.

V and J are TRBV18 and TRBJ1-5; possibly TRBD1 for D (6 bases). The CDR3 sequence is 13 residues long. Per the germline V gene, CDR1 is KGHSH and CDR2 is LQKENI. V was cut by 3 bases and J by 7 bases, with 10 bases left in between. The chain's CDR3 is CASSPAGDQPQHF. CDR3 nucleotide sequence: TGTGCCAGCTCACCCGCAGGGGACCAGCCCCAGCATTTT.

The chain joins TRBV19 to TRBJ1-4; a possible D gene is TRBD1 (6 bases). Per germline, CDR1 LNHDA and CDR2 SQIVND (reference sequence). The CDR3 has 16 amino acids. The V gene lost 4 bases and the J gene lost 0 bases, with 12 bases spanning the gap. The chain's CDR3 is CASSTGKGATNEKLFF. The CDR3 DNA reads TGTGCCAGTAGTACAGGGAAGGGGGCAACTAATGAAAAACTGTTTTTT.

The DNA for the CDR3 is TGCGCCAGCAAAGACAGGGCAACGAACACTGAAGCTTTCTTT. Translation gives CASKDRATNTEAFF. The rearrangement uses TRBV5-1 and TRBJ1-1; 7 bases fit TRBD1. The germline V gene has CDR1 SGHRS and CDR2 YFSETQ. The V segment lost 6 bases and the J segment 1 base; nucleotides outside the gene matches: 6. CDR3 size: 14 residues.

This clone appeared once. The chain links TRBV2 to TRBJ2-5, with TRBD2 identical over 8 bases. Germline V CDR1 and CDR2: SNHLY, FYNNEI. With V trimmed by 7 bases and J by 2 bases, 6 bases remained unmatched. The CDR3 is 14 residues long. As DNA, the CDR3 is TGTGCCAGCACTGCAACGGGGGGGCAAGAGACCCAGTACTTC. It encodes CASTATGGQETQYF.

V usage is TRBV6-2 or TRBV6-3 and J usage is TRBJ2-7; D possibly corresponds to TRBD2 (6 bases). The length of the CDR3 is 16 residues. The V gene lost 6 bases and the J gene lost 5 bases, with 23 bases spanning the gap. Germline V gene sequence: CDR1 MNHEY, CDR2 SVGEGT. The CDR3 region is CASSTAGLVLADEQYF. Here the CDR3 DNA reads TGTGCCAGCAGCACTGCGGGGCTAGTCTTAGCTGACGAGCAGTACTTC.

The chain combines TRBV2 with TRBJ1-2, with D possibly matching TRBD1 (6 bases). The CDR3 contains 13 residues. Germline lookup yields CDR1 SNHLY and CDR2 FYNNEI. The V end lost 7 bases, the J end lost 4 bases, and 13 bases lay between the germline ends. CDR3 nucleotides: TGTGCCAGCATTCGAACAGGGACCTATGGCTACACCTTC. This codes for CASIRTGTYGYTF.

V and J are TRBV27 and TRBJ2-1, with 14 bases identical to TRBD2. The CDR3 loop spans 15 amino acids. Looked up from germline, CDR1 is MNHEY and CDR2 is SMNVEV (reference sequence). V lost 5 bases and J lost 12; bases outside the gene matches: 9. CDR3 DNA: TGTGCCAGCAGTCCGACTAGCGGGAGGGCTCCGTCGCAGTTCTTC. Protein: CASSPTSGRAPSQFF.

The V and J genes are TRBV21-1 and TRBJ1-3; the table's D call, TRBD1, was not checked against the DNA. TRBV21-1 is deemed a pseudogene. The CDR3 has 19 residues. The DNA of the CDR3 is TGTGCCAGCAGCCACTGGGACAGGGACACGAGAGGGGCTGGAAACACCATATATTTT. Translating it yields CASSHWDRDTRGAGNTIYF.

J is TRBJ2-5 and V is TRBV15; TRBD1 aligns across 9 bases. Germline V gene lookup returns CDR1 LNHNV and CDR2 YYDKDF (reference sequence). J was trimmed by 2 bases and V by 2 bases; bases with no gene match: 9. The CDR3 is made up of 17 amino acids. The CDR3 sequence: CATSRFQGTGKQETQYF. The CDR3 DNA follows: TGTGCCACCAGCAGATTCCAGGGGACAGGGAAGCAAGAGACCCAGTACTTC.

The rearrangement uses TRBV27 and TRBJ2-1; TRBD2 agrees at 11 bases. This CDR3 spans 16 amino acids. The V and J ends lost 8 bases and 4 bases, in that order; junction bases with no gene match: 10. Germline loops: CDR1 MNHEY, CDR2 SMNVEV (reference sequence). The chain's CDR3 is CASRYGGLAVYNEQFF. The CDR3 bases are TGTGCCAGCCGCTACGGGGGACTAGCGGTTTACAATGAGCAGTTCTTC.

This clone was counted only a few times. The V and J genes are TRBV6-5 and TRBJ1-6; D uncertain. The V end lost 0 bases, the J end lost 5 bases, and 11 bases lay between the germline ends. The CDR3 sequence is 16 residues long. Germline CDR1 and CDR2: MNHEY and SVGAGI. As DNA, the CDR3 is TGTGCCAGCAGTTACTCGGGCCCCTGGAATAATTCACCCCTCCACTTT. Protein product: CASSYSGPWNNSPLHF.

The rearrangement joins TRBV5-8 to TRBJ1-2; maybe TRBD1 (5 bases). The V gene lost 3 bases and the J gene lost 3 bases, with 15 bases spanning the gap. The germline CDR1 and CDR2 sequences are SGHTS and YDEGEE. The CDR3 sequence is 15 residues long. The CDR3 sequence: CASSSGGARDYGYTF. The DNA for the CDR3 is TGTGCCAGCAGCTCCGGAGGGGCTCGGGACTATGGCTACACCTTC.

The rearrangement uses TRBV6-5 and TRBJ1-5; 10 nucleotides match TRBD1. Germline CDR1 is MNHEY and CDR2 is SVGAGI. J was trimmed by 5 bases and V by 2 bases; bases with no gene match: 3. There are 15 residues in the CDR3. The CDR3 sequence: CASSYRGTGDQPQHF. The DNA for the CDR3 is TGTGCCAGCAGTTACCGTGGGACAGGGGATCAGCCCCAGCATTTT.